These T cell receptor beta chains were read from a single sample in a study of cytomegalovirus exposure and HLA in healthy donors. Clones were sequenced by immunoSEQ multiplex PCR, and TCRdb holds only the in-frame ones, with some missing. Among 90,000 to 150,000 clones listed, roughly 65% were seen once. The sequenced sample consisted of PBMCs. These receptors originate from a man in his forties or fifties in good health and CMV-seropositive. CDR3s include the opening cysteine and the closing phenylalanine or tryptophan. D genes are given only for firm matches. Clone size is given for some rows only: seen once, a few or many times, or a class if the clone is expanded.

D,J,V,size,DNA,CDR3
-,TRBJ1-3,TRBV7-9,few,TGTGCCAGCAGCTTAGAAACGGGGGGCTCTGGAAACACCATATATTTT,CASSLETGGSGNTIYF
-,TRBJ2-5,TRBV4-1,-,TGCGCCAGCAGCCAAGATCGAGCAGGGGAGTGGGAGACCCAGTACTTC,CASSQDRAGEWETQYF
TRBD2,TRBJ2-7,TRBV30,-,TGTGCCTGGAGTGTAGTAGCGGGAAACTACGAGCAGTACTTC,CAWSVVAGNYEQYF
TRBD2,TRBJ2-1,TRBV9,-,TGTGCCAGCAGCGTAGGTTCTAGCGGGGGGCTTGTTTATGAGCAGTTCTTC,CASSVGSSGGLVYEQFF
-,TRBJ2-1,TRBV6-5,few,TGTGCCAGCAGTAGCCCGCAGGGTTGCTTCTTC,CASSSPQGCFF
TRBD2,TRBJ2-7,TRBV6-1,-,TGTGCCAGCAGCCCTAGCGGGGCCCCTGAGCAGTACTTC,CASSPSGAPEQYF
-,TRBJ1-2,TRBV6-5,-,TGTGCCAGCAGTCGCGGACAGCTCTATGGCTACACCTTC,CASSRGQLYGYTF
-,TRBJ2-5,TRBV18,-,TGTGCCAGCTCGGCAGGGATTAGCGAGACCCAGTACTTC,CASSAGISETQYF
-,TRBJ1-4,TRBV5-1,-,TGCGCCAGCAGCGTCCAGGGCTCAACTAATGAAAAACTGTTTTTT,CASSVQGSTNEKLFF
TRBD1,TRBJ2-5,TRBV7-9,-,TGTGCCAGCAGCTTACTGGGACAGGGGTACCAAGAGACCCAGTACTTC,CASSLLGQGYQETQYF
-,TRBJ1-1,TRBV10-3,-,TGTGCCATCAGGGCCCAGGGGACTGAAGCTTTCTTT,CAIRAQGTEAFF
TRBD1,TRBJ2-1,TRBV13,-,TGTGCCAGCAGCATTGAGGGACAGGGCACAAGTGAGCAGTTCTTC,CASSIEGQGTSEQFF
-,TRBJ2-2,TRBV5-1,-,TGCGCCAGCAGCTTGGCCGTCGGGGGTGGACCCGGGGAGCTGTTTTTT,CASSLAVGGGPGELFF
TRBD1,TRBJ2-7,TRBV27,-,TGTGCCAGCAGTTTATGGGGGACAGTCGAGCAGTACTTC,CASSLWGTVEQYF
-,TRBJ1-2,TRBV5-4,-,TGTGCCAGCAGTCTCGGGGGTCGGGTTCGGAACTATGGCTACACCTTC,CASSLGGRVRNYGYTF
TRBD1,TRBJ2-7,TRBV7-9,few,TGTGCCAGCAGCTCGCATTCGGGACAGGCGAGCTCCTACGAGCAGTACTTC,CASSSHSGQASSYEQYF
-,TRBJ1-5,TRBV30,-,TGTGCCTGTGTTTCAGACAATCAGCCCCAGCATTTT,CACVSDNQPQHF
TRBD1,TRBJ1-1,TRBV5-4,-,TGTGCCAGCAGCTTGGACAGGGGAAAGAACACTGAAGCTTTCTTT,CASSLDRGKNTEAFF
TRBD2,TRBJ2-3,TRBV15,-,TGTGCCAGAGGACTAGCGGGAGTTTGTAGCACAGATACGCAGTATTTT,CARGLAGVCSTDTQYF
-,TRBJ2-1,TRBV20-1,few,TGCAGTGCTGGACAGTACAATGAGCAGTTCTTC,CSAGQYNEQFF
-,TRBJ1-2,TRBV4-2,-,TGTGCCAGCAGCCCCTCATCGCAACCGGGAGAAGGCTATGGCTACACCTTC,CASSPSSQPGEGYGYTF
-,TRBJ1-5,TRBV5-1,-,TGCGCCAGCAGCCCCGGGGTGGTTAGCAATCAGCCCCAGCATTTT,CASSPGVVSNQPQHF
TRBD1,TRBJ1-2,TRBV9,-,TGTGCCAGCAGCGCAAAACAGGGGGCGATTGGCTACACCTTC,CASSAKQGAIGYTF
TRBD1,TRBJ1-2,TRBV9,-,TGTGCCAGCAGCGTAGGAAACCCGGGACAGGGATATGGCTACACCTTC,CASSVGNPGQGYGYTF
-,TRBJ2-1,TRBV2,-,TGTGCCAGCAGCGAGGGGAGGAATGAGCAGTTCTTC,CASSEGRNEQFF
TRBD1,TRBJ1-2,TRBV2,many,TGTGCCAGCGAGGGGACAGGGGAACCCTATTGCTACACCTTC,CASEGTGEPYCYTF
TRBD1,TRBJ1-1,TRBV5-1,few,TGCGCCAGCAGCTTGGGAGGGACAGTGAACACTGAAGCTTTCTTT,CASSLGGTVNTEAFF
TRBD2,TRBJ2-2,TRBV7-2,few,TGTGCCGGAAGGACTAGCGGGAGCAACACCGGGGAGCTGTTTTTT,CAGRTSGSNTGELFF
TRBD2,TRBJ2-1,TRBV28,-,TGTGCCAGCAGGACCGGGACTAGCGGGCACAATGAGCAGTTCTTC,CASRTGTSGHNEQFF
TRBD2,TRBJ2-3,TRBV4-1,-,TGCGCCAGCAGCCAAGACGGGAGACTAGCGGGAGGAAGGGGGAGGTCCACAGATACGCAGTATTTT,CASSQDGRLAGGRGRSTDTQYF
-,TRBJ1-1,TRBV7-8,-,TGTGCCAGCAGCTTAGTCGTTGGGGCGAACACTGAAGCTTTCTTT,CASSLVVGANTEAFF
-,TRBJ1-1,TRBV18,-,TGTGCCAGCTCACCCCCCTCAACACCATTGAACACTGAAGCTTTCTTT,CASSPPSTPLNTEAFF
TRBD1,TRBJ2-7,TRBV7-2,-,TGTGCCAGCCGGGACAGTTCCTACGAGCAGTACTTC,CASRDSSYEQYF
TRBD1,TRBJ2-1,TRBV7-8,-,TGTGCCAGCAGCTTAGTTGGCGGACAGGGACACCAGGAGCAGTTCTTC,CASSLVGGQGHQEQFF
TRBD2,TRBJ2-7,TRBV5-4,once,TGTGCCAGCAGCTTAGGGACTAGCCCTTACGAGCAGTACTTC,CASSLGTSPYEQYF
TRBD2,TRBJ2-1,TRBV6-6,-,TGTGCCAGCAGTTACTCGCTGCGGGAGACCAATGAGCAGTTCTTC,CASSYSLRETNEQFF
-,TRBJ1-1,TRBV5-1,few,TGCGCCAGCAGCTTGGCCGCGACAATGAACACTGAAGCTTTCTTT,CASSLAATMNTEAFF
-,TRBJ2-5,TRBV5-1,-,TGCGCCAGCAGCTCCGGGACTTTACAAGAGACCCAGTACTTC,CASSSGTLQETQYF
-,TRBJ2-7,TRBV29-1,few,TGCAGCGTTAAAGGGGGGGGCCAACAGGTGCAGTACTTC,CSVKGGGQQVQYF
-,TRBJ2-7,TRBV6-1,-,TGTGCCAGCAGTGTAATCTACGAGCAGTACTTC,CASSVIYEQYF
TRBD1,TRBJ1-3,TRBV6-6,few,TGTGCCAGCAGCTGGGACAGCTCTGGAAACACCATATATTTT,CASSWDSSGNTIYF
-,TRBJ1-6,TRBV15,-,TGTGCCACCAGTTCCCCAGTGACCAGCGGTTCACCCCTCCACTTT,CATSSPVTSGSPLHF
TRBD2,TRBJ2-7,TRBV10-3,-,TGTGCCACGAGGCACTCGGTAGCGGGGGTCTCCTACGAGCAGTACTTC,CATRHSVAGVSYEQYF
-,TRBJ2-5,TRBV5-1,-,TGCGCCAGCAGGGCAGGACAGCAAGAGACCCAGTACTTC,CASRAGQQETQYF
-,TRBJ2-1,TRBV7-3,-,TGTGCCAGCAGCTTAATGGCGGGGACCTACAATGAGCAGTTCTTC,CASSLMAGTYNEQFF
TRBD1,TRBJ1-5,TRBV7-8,-,TGTGCCAGCAGCTTATATGGGACAGACTATCAGCCCCAGCATTTT,CASSLYGTDYQPQHF
-,TRBJ1-3,TRBV20-1,-,TGCAGTGCAGCCGGTGGAAACACCATATATTTT,CSAAGGNTIYF
TRBD1,TRBJ1-5,TRBV6-5,once,TGTGCCAGCAGCCGCGACAGGGACCAGCCCCAGCATTTT,CASSRDRDQPQHF
-,TRBJ2-3,TRBV15,few,TGTGCCACCAGCAGAGGGGGGCCAGATACGCAGTATTTT,CATSRGGPDTQYF
-,TRBJ1-5,TRBV13,few,TGTGCCAGCAGTCGGGGTAGCAATCAGCCCCAGCATTTT,CASSRGSNQPQHF
-,TRBJ1-4,TRBV5-1,-,TGCGCCAGCAGCTTTGGCGGGATCGGCGAAAAACTGTTTTTT,CASSFGGIGEKLFF
-,TRBJ1-5,TRBV27,once,TGTGCCAGCAGTTTAGGGGGGGGAAGCAATCAGCCCCAGCATTTT,CASSLGGGSNQPQHF
TRBD2,TRBJ2-7,TRBV6-6,-,TGTGCCAGCAGGCCACCGGGGGGGTCCTACGAGCAGTACTTC,CASRPPGGSYEQYF
TRBD1,TRBJ2-7,TRBV4-1,-,TGCGCCAGCAGCCAAGAGAGGACAGGGAGCCCCTACGAGCAGTACTTC,CASSQERTGSPYEQYF
TRBD2,TRBJ2-3,TRBV7-9,-,TGTGCCAGCAGCTTTACCGGGACTAGCGGGGATCTAGATACGCAGTATTTT,CASSFTGTSGDLDTQYF
TRBD2,TRBJ2-3,TRBV19,-,TGTGCCAGTAGTACTAGCGGGAGAGATACGCAGTATTTT,CASSTSGRDTQYF
-,TRBJ2-2,TRBV2,-,TGTGCCAGCAGTGAGTTTACTAGCAGGCCCGGGGAGCTGTTTTTT,CASSEFTSRPGELFF
-,TRBJ1-2,TRBV7-9,-,TGTGCCAGCAGCTTATCGGGAGGGAGCACCTATGGCTACACCTTC,CASSLSGGSTYGYTF